This T cell receptor (beta chain) was found in a study of cytomegalovirus exposure and HLA in healthy donors. On the study more broadly: Both the roughly 120 validation repertoires and the roughly 700 first-cohort repertoires used the same platform, as reported by a later analysis. Overall study results and limits: TCR beta chains numbering more than 150 were designated cytomegalovirus-associated. Rarity held for most TCR sequences, but there were some public TCRs that occurred in many donors. A classifier reportedly called cytomegalovirus status with high sensitivity and specificity.

Method: immunoSEQ multiplex PCR; TCRdb's copy keeps in-frame clones and lacks some. This sample has some 130,000 clones, with 70% to 85% found just once. Per the germline V gene, CDR1 is MNHNS and CDR2 is SASEGT. The ends were cut back, 1 base at V and 4 bases at J, with 13 bases in the middle. This CDR3 region has 15 residues. In the case of this clone: Its antigen is not known.

This TCR was sampled from a man aged 25 to 40 in good health and CMV-seropositive. The V gene is TRBV6-1, the J gene TRBJ1-1; D is unresolved. Material for sequencing was PBMCs. The CDR3 sequence is CASSEGGISGTEAFF. The CDR3 DNA sequence: TGTGCCAGCAGTGAAGGCGGGATTAGCGGCACTGAAGCTTTCTTT.